Each of the 23 T cell receptor beta chains below was sequenced from the same sample in a study of vaccination and CD4 T cells after COVID-19. The sample's treatment: roughly 10-day PBMC culture with coronavirus spike peptide pools or control peptides (ViraFEST assay). These TCRs' antigens remain unknown. The Oncomine TCR Beta short-read assay sequenced DNA from cultured CD4+ T cells. TCRdb recomputed calls from the PCR reads with MiXCR, one row per CDR3 protein. Counted here are 14,000 or so distinct CDR3 sequences, 20% to 30% occurring once; the ten biggest clones make up around 17%. The sequences come from CD4+ T cells from blood, cultured in vitro, collected after SARS-CoV-2 vaccination. These receptors all come from a human donor who had recovered from COVID-19.

This chain links TRBV25-1 with TRBJ1-6; D may be TRBD1 (5 bases). V was pared by 6 bases and J by 4 bases, with 13 bases between. Germline V CDR1 and CDR2: MGHDK, SYGVNS. This CDR3 contains 15 residues. CDR3 sequence: CASRQNQGYNSPLHF. CDR3 nucleotides: TGTGCCAGCAGGCAGAATCAGGGATATAATTCACCCCTCCACTTT.

This clonotype was found a few times. The rearrangement uses TRBV20-1 and TRBJ1-2, with 7 bases aligning to TRBD1. The CDR3 runs to 13 residues. J was trimmed by 5 bases and V by 1 base; bases with no gene match: 4. The germline gives CDR1 DFQATT, CDR2 SNEGSKA (reference sequence). The CDR3 region has the DNA TGCAGTGCTAGAGCGGGGACAGTTTATGGCTACACCTTC. Its translation: CSARAGTVYGYTF.

This rearrangement joins TRBV11-2 to TRBJ2-1, with D possibly matching TRBD2 (5 bases). Between the trimmed V and J ends, which lost 0 bases and 9 bases, there was a span of 9 bases. Per germline, CDR1 SGHAT and CDR2 FQNNGV. This CDR3 has 13 residues. The CDR3, as DNA: TGTGCCAGCAGCTTAGATAGGGAGTTTGAGCAGTTCTTC. It is translated as CASSLDREFEQFF.

The chain couples TRBV5-4 to TRBJ2-7, with a possible D match to TRBD1 (6 bases). The V gene's germline CDR1 is SGHNT and CDR2 YYREEE (reference sequence). There are 16 residues in the CDR3. V lost 3 bases and J 0 bases, leaving 16 bases between the germline ends. CDR3 bases: TGTGCCAGCAGCTGGAACCCGGGACAACTCTCCTACGAGCAGTACTTC. It is translated as CASSWNPGQLSYEQYF.

This clonotype was observed a handful of times. The rearrangement joins TRBV7-2 to TRBJ1-2; D gene uncertain. V was shortened by 1 base and J by 5 bases, with 11 bases between the two germline ends. Germline V gene lookup returns CDR1 SGHTA and CDR2 FQGNSA. The CDR3 sequence is 14 residues long. The CDR3: CASSLGPIGYGYTF. CDR3 in DNA: TGTGCCAGCAGCTTAGGGCCCATCGGGTATGGCTACACCTTC.

This clonotype was seen a handful of times. The J gene is TRBJ2-7, the V gene TRBV20-1; maybe TRBD2 (5 bases). V was trimmed by 7 bases and J by 3 bases, leaving 16 bases between them. Germline lookup yields CDR1 DFQATT and CDR2 SNEGSKA (reference sequence). The CDR3 sequence is 13 residues long. Written as DNA, the CDR3 is TGCAGTGGGGCCGGAGGCGTAGTCTACGAGCAGTACTTC. This translates into CSGAGGVVYEQYF.

The rearrangement links TRBV4-3 to TRBJ1-6; 8 nucleotides agree with TRBD1. V lost 0 bases and J lost 8; bases outside the gene matches: 3. Germline values: CDR1 LGHNA, CDR2 YSLEER. The CDR3 runs to 15 residues. The CDR3 loop is CASSQEGQGDSPLHF. Here the CDR3 DNA reads TGCGCCAGCAGCCAAGAAGGACAGGGCGATTCACCCCTCCACTTT.

This rearrangement joins TRBV30 to TRBJ1-1; 7 bases match TRBD1. J was trimmed by 0 bases and V by 8 bases; bases with no gene match: 6. The germline V gene encodes CDR1 GTSNPN and CDR2 SVGIG (reference sequence). The CDR3 is 13 residues long. The CDR3 DNA is TGTGCCCAACGAGGGGGCCTGAACACTGAAGCTTTCTTT. This gives the protein CAQRGGLNTEAFF.

This clonotype came up a few times. The V call is TRBV6-2 or TRBV6-3, the J call TRBJ1-6; D ambiguous. CDR1 and CDR2 (germline): MNHEY, SVGEGT. V was pared by 4 bases and J by 15 bases, with 10 bases between. CDR3 length: 11 amino acids. The CDR3 here is CASSSPWILHF. Written as DNA, the CDR3 is TGTGCCAGCAGTTCCCCCTGGATCCTCCACTTT.

This clonotype turned up a few times. This sequence joins TRBV19 and TRBJ2-3; the D gene is possibly TRBD2 (5 bases). Trimming stripped 6 bases from V and 2 bases from J, with 12 bases between. Germline values: CDR1 LNHDA, CDR2 SQIVND (reference sequence). This CDR3 contains 14 residues. The CDR3 protein is CASRSQRHTDTQYF. Here the CDR3 DNA reads TGTGCCAGTAGGTCCCAGCGGCACACAGATACGCAGTATTTT.

This clonotype was counted between two and nine times. This chain connects TRBV30 to TRBJ1-5, with TRBD1 matching over 7 bases. J was trimmed by 5 bases and V by 3 bases; bases with no gene match: 10. Germline CDR1 GTSNPN, CDR2 SVGIG (reference sequence). The CDR3 is 15 residues long. The chain's CDR3 is CAWSTAGQPYQPQHF. CDR3 DNA sequence: TGTGCCTGGAGCACCGCGGGACAGCCATATCAGCCCCAGCATTTT. The variable domain in full, with the rest retrieved from reference TRBV30 and TRBJ1-5, is SQTIHQWPATLVQPVGSPLSLECTVEGTSNPNLYWYRQAAGRGLQLLFYSVGIGQISSEVPQNLSASRPQDRQFILSSKKLLLSDSGFYLCAWSTAGQPYQPQHFGDGTRLSIL.

This chain links TRBV7-8 with TRBJ2-5, with 11 bases lining up with TRBD2. Germline assignment: CDR1 SGHVS and CDR2 FQNEAQ. The CDR3 spans 18 residues. With V trimmed by 4 bases and J by 5 bases, 15 bases remained unmatched. CDR3 residues: CASSSKLAGAYFEETQYF. DNA for the CDR3: TGTGCCAGCAGCTCAAAACTAGCGGGAGCCTACTTTGAGGAGACCCAGTACTTC. Using reference TRBV7-8 and TRBJ2-5 for the parts outside the CDR3, the full variable domain is GAGVSQSPRYKVAKRGQDVALRCDPISGHVSLFWYQQALGQGPEFLTYFQNEAQLDKSGLPSDRFFAERPEGSVSTLKIQRTQQEDSAVYLCASSSKLAGAYFEETQYFGPGTRLLVL.

This clonotype was seen a handful of times. The chain has TRBV6-2 or TRBV6-3 and TRBJ2-1; TRBD2 matches 9 bases. This CDR3 is 18 amino acids long. The V segment lost 6 bases and the J segment 9 bases; nucleotides outside the gene matches: 21. The V gene's germline CDR1 is MNHEY and CDR2 SVGEGT. CDR3 region: CASSLLNRGLAGRVEQFF. The CDR3, as DNA: TGTGCCAGCAGCTTACTAAACAGAGGGCTAGCGGGGCGGGTTGAGCAGTTCTTC.

The genes are TRBV28 and TRBJ2-1; TRBD2 matches 9 bases. In germline, CDR1 is MDHEN, CDR2 SYDVKM. The CDR3 contains 16 residues. V trimming: 1 base; J trimming: 0 bases; junction bases outside the gene matches: 1. The CDR3 bases are TGTGCCAGCAGTTTATCTAGCGGGGTCTCCTACAATGAGCAGTTCTTC. Amino acids: CASSLSSGVSYNEQFF.

This clonotype came up a few times. The chain employs TRBV24-1 and TRBJ2-2; D possibly corresponds to TRBD1 (6 bases). This CDR3 spans 16 amino acids. CDR1 and CDR2 (germline): KGHDR, SFDVKD. Trimming stripped 4 bases from V and 1 base from J, with 12 bases between. The CDR3 DNA reads TGTGCCACCAGTGAGACGACAGGATTGAACACCGGGGAGCTGTTTTTT. This gives the protein CATSETTGLNTGELFF.

This clonotype was counted between two and nine times. This CDR3 reads CASSPSYLTGANYGYTF. The DNA of the CDR3 is TGTGCCAGCTCACCATCTTACCTGACTGGGGCTAACTATGGCTACACCTTC. V and J are TRBV18 and TRBJ1-2; D gene ambiguous. This CDR3 is 17 amino acids long. Germline V gives CDR1 KGHSH, CDR2 LQKENI. The V and J ends lost 2 bases and 0 bases respectively, with 16 bases between them.

V gene TRBV28 combines with J gene TRBJ2-1, with a tentative D call TRBD2 (5 bases). V lost 2 bases and J lost 13, with 18 bases in between. CDR3 length: 14 amino acids. Germline CDR1 reads MDHEN; CDR2 reads SYDVKM. CDR3 nucleotide sequence: TGTGCCAGCAGTTTAGTGCGGGTAGACTTACGACAGTTCTTC. It is translated as CASSLVRVDLRQFF.

The chain employs TRBV20-1 and TRBJ2-7; D gene uncertain. Trimming left V 0 bases short and J 4 bases short, with 22 bases between. CDR1 is DFQATT and CDR2 is SNEGSKA in the germline V gene (reference sequence). CDR3 size: 17 residues. The DNA for the CDR3 is TGCAGTGCTAGAGATCCCACGTCGTATTTTTCGGCGTACGAGCAGTACTTC. It specifies CSARDPTSYFSAYEQYF.

This clonotype is categorized as medium-sized. This CDR3 is CASSLGPRETQYF. CDR3 DNA: TGTGCCAGCAGCTTAGGCCCCAGAGAGACCCAGTACTTC. The chain has TRBV7-2 and TRBJ2-5, with D unresolved. V shed 1 base and J shed 4 bases, with 7 bases lying between them. This CDR3 region has 13 residues. Germline V gene lookup returns CDR1 SGHTA and CDR2 FQGNSA.

This clonotype occurred a few times. This chain connects TRBV9 to TRBJ2-2; D possibly matches TRBD1 or TRBD2 (5 bases each). This CDR3 contains 16 residues. Germline CDR1 is SGDLS and CDR2 is YYNGEE. The ends were cut back, 3 bases at V and 1 base at J, with 13 bases in the middle. The CDR3, as DNA: TGTGCCAGCAGCGCCGCCGGGACCCGGAACACCGGGGAGCTGTTTTTT. Amino acid sequence: CASSAAGTRNTGELFF.

This clonotype appeared a few times. The chain carries TRBV27 and TRBJ1-2; possible D gene TRBD1, 5 bases. In germline, CDR1 is MNHEY, CDR2 SMNVEV (reference sequence). V was pared by 7 bases and J by 6 bases, with 21 bases between. The CDR3 runs 15 residues. CDR3: CASKYKPGQANGYTF. CDR3 sequence (DNA): TGTGCCAGCAAATACAAACCAGGGCAGGCCAATGGCTACACCTTC.

The chain is built from TRBV24-1 and TRBJ2-4, with 12 nucleotides matching TRBD1. V was clipped by 1 base and J by 3 bases; unmatched bases: 9. Germline values: CDR1 KGHDR, CDR2 SFDVKD. CDR3 length equals 19 residues. The CDR3 reads CATSDLSGQGARGKNIQYF. The CDR3 bases are TGTGCCACCAGTGATTTATCGGGACAGGGGGCCAGGGGCAAAAACATTCAGTACTTC.

The chain uses TRBV20-1 and TRBJ2-7; a weak D match, TRBD2 (6 bases). Per germline, CDR1 DFQATT and CDR2 SNEGSKA (reference sequence). This CDR3 has 14 residues. V shed 6 bases and J shed 2 bases, with 17 bases lying between them. CDR3 loop: CSAVKGRPPYEQYF. In nucleotides, the CDR3 is TGCAGTGCGGTAAAGGGGAGGCCCCCCTACGAGCAGTACTTC.